This is a list of T cell receptor beta chains from one sample in a study of Ad26.COV2.S vaccination and SARS-CoV-2 variants. Sequenced by immunoSEQ multiplex PCR; TCRdb stores in-frame clones only, minus some. The data contain about 450,000 clones, about 91% of them seen just once; the ten biggest clones take up about 2.5%. Sequencing used peripheral blood, obtained in a trial of Ad26.COV2.S vaccine versus placebo. All receptors come from a person aged 18-65 years who received the Ad26.COV2.S COVID-19 vaccine or a placebo. Each CDR3 is given with its conserved first and last residue. D genes are given only for firm matches. Some rows mark clone size as missing; the rest say once, few, many or name a class of expanded clone.

abundance,v_gene,d_gene,j_gene,CDR3aa,CDR3nt
-,TRBV13,-,TRBJ1-2,CASSPPGWAANYGYTF,TGTGCCAGCAGCCCCCCAGGGTGGGCAGCCAACTATGGCTACACCTTC
-,TRBV4-1,-,TRBJ1-5,CASSRRDTALISNQPQHF,TGCGCCAGCAGCCGCCGGGACACGGCCCTTATTAGCAATCAGCCCCAGCATTTT
-,TRBV5-8,TRBD1,TRBJ1-2,CASSLRRDRLLFTYGYTF,TGTGCCAGCAGCCTTCGTCGGGACAGACTCCTCTTTACCTATGGCTACACCTTC
-,TRBV29-1,-,TRBJ2-2,CSVDAQTTGELFF,TGCAGCGTTGATGCCCAGACCACCGGGGAGCTGTTTTTT
-,TRBV3-1/TRBV3-2,-,TRBJ2-5,CASSQDRFRATTQYF,TGTGCCAGCAGCCAAGATAGGTTTCGCGCCACCACCCAGTACTTC
once,TRBV5-1,-,TRBJ1-2,CASREVNYGYTF,TGCGCCAGCAGGGAAGTTAACTATGGCTACACCTTC
-,TRBV13,-,TRBJ1-1,CASSFLGLNTEAFF,TGTGCCAGCAGCTTTCTGGGACTCAACACTGAAGCTTTCTTT
-,TRBV5-4,-,TRBJ1-6,CASTKKGTVNSPLHF,TGTGCCAGCACCAAAAAGGGGACGGTAAATTCACCCCTCCACTTT
-,TRBV4-2,-,TRBJ2-1,CASSQIRGGFGSDEQFF,TGTGCCAGCAGCCAGATCAGGGGGGGCTTTGGTTCGGATGAGCAGTTCTTC
-,TRBV6-5,-,TRBJ1-5,CASRASSNQPQHF,TGTGCCAGCCGAGCAAGTAGCAATCAGCCCCAGCATTTT
-,TRBV7-3,-,TRBJ2-5,CASSSPQGRIVETQYF,TGTGCCAGCAGCTCTCCCCAGGGCCGGATCGTGGAGACCCAGTACTTC
-,TRBV6-5,TRBD1,TRBJ1-1,CASSHGQGTGTEAFF,TGTGCCAGCAGCCATGGACAAGGGACAGGCACTGAAGCTTTCTTT
-,TRBV18,TRBD1,TRBJ2-2,CASSRTGNTGELFF,TGTGCCAGCTCTAGGACAGGGAACACCGGGGAGCTGTTTTTT
-,TRBV6-5,-,TRBJ2-2,CASSYWTNTGELFF,TGTGCCAGCAGTTACTGGACCAACACCGGGGAGCTGTTTTTT
-,TRBV10-3,TRBD1,TRBJ1-2,CAISSEDRRAYGYTF,TGTGCCATCAGTTCCGAGGACAGGAGAGCCTATGGCTACACCTTC
-,TRBV18,-,TRBJ2-5,CASSPPAGWGETQYF,TGTGCCAGCTCACCTCCAGCGGGCTGGGGAGAGACCCAGTACTTC
-,TRBV18,TRBD1,TRBJ2-3,CASSPGTGGDTQYF,TGTGCCAGCTCACCCGGGACAGGAGGAGATACGCAGTATTTT
-,TRBV7-2,-,TRBJ1-1,CASSLKAGDTEAFF,TGTGCCAGCAGCTTAAAGGCAGGGGACACTGAAGCTTTCTTT
-,TRBV6-6,-,TRBJ1-4,CASSYVRERLFF,TGTGCCAGCAGTTACGTCAGGGAAAGGCTGTTTTTT
-,TRBV18,-,TRBJ1-3,CASSPPDRPGNTIYF,TGTGCCAGCTCACCACCGGACAGACCTGGAAACACCATATATTTT
-,TRBV2,-,TRBJ1-5,CASNGGGLNQPQHF,TGTGCCAGCAATGGAGGGGGACTAAATCAGCCCCAGCATTTT
-,TRBV2,TRBD2,TRBJ2-7,CASSVSGLGHEQYF,TGTGCCAGCAGTGTTTCGGGACTAGGGCACGAGCAGTACTTC
-,TRBV12-3/TRBV12-4,-,TRBJ2-3,CASSRGWADTQYF,TGTGCCAGCAGCCGGGGGTGGGCAGATACGCAGTATTTT
-,TRBV5-5,-,TRBJ2-3,CASSYGVRTDTQYF,TGTGCCAGCAGCTACGGGGTACGCACAGATACGCAGTATTTT
-,TRBV25-1,-,TRBJ1-6,CASSVGASSPLHF,TGTGCCAGCAGTGTCGGGGCTAGTTCACCCCTCCACTTT
-,TRBV6-5,-,TRBJ2-5,CASSYLAAGGQETQYF,TGTGCCAGCAGTTACCTAGCCGCGGGCGGGCAAGAGACCCAGTACTTC
-,TRBV6-6,TRBD1,TRBJ1-2,CASRTGPTDIYGYTF,TGTGCCAGCAGGACAGGGCCCACTGATATATATGGCTACACCTTC
-,TRBV9,-,TRBJ2-2,CASSVDGYNTGELFF,TGTGCCAGCAGCGTAGATGGGTACAACACCGGGGAGCTGTTTTTT
-,TRBV5-1,-,TRBJ1-2,CATAPSGNYGYTF,TGCGCCACCGCGCCGTCAGGGAACTATGGCTACACCTTC
-,TRBV11-1,TRBD1,TRBJ2-5,CASSFWTGRETQYF,TGTGCCAGCAGCTTCTGGACAGGGAGGGAGACCCAGTACTTC
-,TRBV4-1,TRBD2,TRBJ2-5,CASSDGLAGGGAQETQYF,TGCGCCAGCAGCGATGGACTAGCGGGGGGTGGGGCCCAAGAGACCCAGTACTTC
-,TRBV2,TRBD2,TRBJ2-2,CASNREGRNTGELFF,TGTGCCAGCAACCGGGAGGGCCGGAACACCGGGGAGCTGTTTTTT
once,TRBV5-1,TRBD1,TRBJ2-3,CASSRRPGQGVGDTQYF,TGCGCCAGCAGCCGGAGACCGGGACAGGGGGTGGGAGATACGCAGTATTTT
-,TRBV29-1,TRBD1,TRBJ1-1,CSVVADRGWNTEAFF,TGCAGCGTTGTGGCCGACAGGGGGTGGAACACTGAAGCTTTCTTT
-,TRBV7-6,-,TRBJ2-3,CASSFRDTQYF,TGTGCCAGCAGCTTTCGGGATACGCAGTATTTT
once,TRBV18,TRBD2,TRBJ2-1,CASSPPIWLAGGGEQFF,TGTGCCAGCTCACCACCGATCTGGCTAGCGGGAGGAGGGGAGCAGTTCTTC
-,TRBV5-6,TRBD1,TRBJ1-6,CASSLGQGNSPLHF,TGTGCCAGCAGTCTCGGACAGGGGAATTCACCCCTCCACTTT
-,TRBV6-2/TRBV6-3,TRBD1,TRBJ2-1,CASSYSQGANNEQFF,TGTGCCAGCAGTTACTCGCAGGGGGCCAACAATGAGCAGTTCTTC
-,TRBV7-2,-,TRBJ1-3,CASSSLVRWASGNTIYF,TGTGCCAGCAGCTCCCTCGTTAGGTGGGCCTCTGGAAACACCATATATTTT
-,TRBV7-3,-,TRBJ2-3,CASSLTVYTDTQYF,TGTGCCAGCAGCTTAACGGTTTACACAGATACGCAGTATTTT